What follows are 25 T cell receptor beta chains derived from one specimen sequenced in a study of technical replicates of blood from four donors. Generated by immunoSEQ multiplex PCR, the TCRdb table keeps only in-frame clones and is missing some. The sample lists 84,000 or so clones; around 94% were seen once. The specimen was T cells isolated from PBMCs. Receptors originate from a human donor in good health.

The CDR3 sequence is CASSLDRVAKNIQYF. CDR3 in DNA: TGTGCCAGCAGCTTGGACAGGGTGGCCAAAAACATTCAGTACTTC. V and J are TRBV5-4 and TRBJ2-4; TRBD1 might be the D (6 bases). The CDR3 sequence is 15 residues long. Trimming pared 0 bases from V and 1 base from J, leaving 8 bases between. Germline V gene lookup returns CDR1 SGHNT and CDR2 YYREEE (reference sequence).

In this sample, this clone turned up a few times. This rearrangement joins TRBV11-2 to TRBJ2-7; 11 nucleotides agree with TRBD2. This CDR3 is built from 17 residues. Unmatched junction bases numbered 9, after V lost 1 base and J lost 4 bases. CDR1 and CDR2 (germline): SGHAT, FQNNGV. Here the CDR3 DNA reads TGTGCCAGCAGCTTAGCCCCGTCGGGACTAGCGGAGTACGAGCAGTACTTC. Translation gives CASSLAPSGLAEYEQYF. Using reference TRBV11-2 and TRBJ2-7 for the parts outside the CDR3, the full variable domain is EAGVAQSPRYKIIEKRQSVAFWCNPISGHATLYWYQQILGQGPKLLIQFQNNGVVDDSQLPKDRFSAERLKGVDSTLKIQPAKLEDSAVYLCASSLAPSGLAEYEQYFGPGTRLTVT.

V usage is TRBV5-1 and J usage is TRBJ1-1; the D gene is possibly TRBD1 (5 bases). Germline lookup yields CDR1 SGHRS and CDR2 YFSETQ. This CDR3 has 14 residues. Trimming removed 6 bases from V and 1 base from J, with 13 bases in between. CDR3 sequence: CASTRGGGNTEAFF. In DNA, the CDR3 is TGCGCCAGCACCCGGGGCGGGGGGAACACTGAAGCTTTCTTT.

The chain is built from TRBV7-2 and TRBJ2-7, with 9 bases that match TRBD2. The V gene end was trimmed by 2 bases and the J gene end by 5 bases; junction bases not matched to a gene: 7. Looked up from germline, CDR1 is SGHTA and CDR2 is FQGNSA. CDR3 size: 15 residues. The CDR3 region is CASSLRVAGADEQYF. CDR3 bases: TGTGCCAGCAGCTTACGGGTAGCGGGAGCAGACGAGCAGTACTTC.

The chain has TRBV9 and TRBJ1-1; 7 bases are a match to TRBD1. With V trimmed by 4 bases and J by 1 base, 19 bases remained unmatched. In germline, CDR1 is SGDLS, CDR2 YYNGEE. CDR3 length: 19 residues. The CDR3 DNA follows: TGTGCCAGCAGCCATCCCAGGACAGGCGGAGATATGCGGAACACTGAAGCTTTCTTT. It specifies CASSHPRTGGDMRNTEAFF.

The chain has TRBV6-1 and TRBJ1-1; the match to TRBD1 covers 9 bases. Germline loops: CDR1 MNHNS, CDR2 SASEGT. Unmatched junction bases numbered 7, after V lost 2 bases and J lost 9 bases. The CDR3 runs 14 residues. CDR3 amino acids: CASSEPRTGAQAFF. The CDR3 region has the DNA TGTGCCAGCAGTGAACCGCGGACAGGGGCACAAGCTTTCTTT.

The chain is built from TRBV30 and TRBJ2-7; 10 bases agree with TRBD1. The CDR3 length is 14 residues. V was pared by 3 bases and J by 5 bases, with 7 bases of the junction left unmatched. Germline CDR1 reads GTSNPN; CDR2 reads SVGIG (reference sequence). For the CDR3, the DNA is TGTGCCTGGAGACCGGGACAGGGGTTCGACGAGCAGTACTTC. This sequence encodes CAWRPGQGFDEQYF.

The CDR3 loop reads CAAVDTEAFF. The CDR3 nucleotides read TGTGCCGCGGTCGACACTGAAGCTTTCTTT. V usage is TRBV2 and J usage is TRBJ1-1; the D is unclear. The CDR3 loop spans 10 amino acids. Germline V gene lookup returns CDR1 SNHLY and CDR2 FYNNEI. V gave up 11 bases and J gave up 3 bases, with 7 bases separating them. The complete variable domain, with remaining parts taken from reference TRBV2 and TRBJ1-1, reads EPEVTQTPSHQVTQMGQEVILRCVPISNHLYFYWYRQILGQKVEFLVSFYNNEISEKSEIFDDQFSVERPDGSNFTLKIRSTKLEDSAMYFCAAVDTEAFFGQGTRLTVV.

CDR3 residues: CASSSAGGPEAFF. The CDR3 nucleotides are TGTGCCAGCAGCTCAGCGGGGGGGCCAGAAGCTTTCTTT. V usage is TRBV7-3 and J usage is TRBJ1-1; tentatively, D is TRBD1 (6 bases). Deletions cut 4 bases from V and 8 bases from J, with 14 bases between. Per germline, CDR1 SGHTA and CDR2 FQGTGA. This CDR3 is 13 amino acids long. The complete variable domain, with remaining parts taken from reference TRBV7-3 and TRBJ1-1, reads GAGVSQTPSNKVTEKGKYVELRCDPISGHTALYWYRQSLGQGPEFLIYFQGTGAADDSGLPNDRFFAVRPEGSVSTLKIQRTERGDSAVYLCASSSAGGPEAFFGQGTRLTVV.

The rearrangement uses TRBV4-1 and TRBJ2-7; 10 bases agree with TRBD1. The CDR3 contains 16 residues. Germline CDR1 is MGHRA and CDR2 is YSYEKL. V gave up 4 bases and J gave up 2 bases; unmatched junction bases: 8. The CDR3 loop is CASSRKTGGKTYEQYF. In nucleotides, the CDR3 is TGCGCCAGCAGCCGAAAGACAGGGGGCAAAACCTACGAGCAGTACTTC.

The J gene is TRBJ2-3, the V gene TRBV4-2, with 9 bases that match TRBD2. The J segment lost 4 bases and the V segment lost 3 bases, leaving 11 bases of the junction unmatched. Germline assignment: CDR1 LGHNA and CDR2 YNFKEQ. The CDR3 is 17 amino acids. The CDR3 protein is CASSHFNSGSGADTQYF. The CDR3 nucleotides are TGTGCCAGCAGCCACTTTAATAGCGGGAGTGGAGCAGATACGCAGTATTTT.

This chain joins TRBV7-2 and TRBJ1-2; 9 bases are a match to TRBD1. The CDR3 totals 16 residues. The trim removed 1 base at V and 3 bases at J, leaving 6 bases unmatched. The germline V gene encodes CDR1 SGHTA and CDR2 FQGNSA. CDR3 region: CASSLGTGVLYYGYTF. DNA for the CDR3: TGTGCCAGCAGCTTAGGGACAGGGGTTCTCTACTATGGCTACACCTTC. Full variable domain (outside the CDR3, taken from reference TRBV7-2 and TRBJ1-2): GAGVSQSPSNKVTEKGKDVELRCDPISGHTALYWYRQSLGQGLEFLIYFQGNSAPDKSGLPSDRFSAERTGGSVSTLTIQRTQQEDSAVYLCASSLGTGVLYYGYTFGSGTRLTVV.

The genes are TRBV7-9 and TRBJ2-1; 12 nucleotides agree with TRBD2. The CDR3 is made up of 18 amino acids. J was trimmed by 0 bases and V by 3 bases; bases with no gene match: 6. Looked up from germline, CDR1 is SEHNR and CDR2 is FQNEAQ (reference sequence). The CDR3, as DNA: TGTGCCAGCAGCTTCAGGCTAGCGGGGGGGAGCTCCTACAATGAGCAGTTCTTC. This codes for CASSFRLAGGSSYNEQFF.

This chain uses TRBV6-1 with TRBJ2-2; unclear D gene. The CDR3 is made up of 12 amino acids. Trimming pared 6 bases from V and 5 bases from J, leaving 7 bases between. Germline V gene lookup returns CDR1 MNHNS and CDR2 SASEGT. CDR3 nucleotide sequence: TGTGCCAGCAGACTGATTACCGGGGAGCTGTTTTTT. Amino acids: CASRLITGELFF.

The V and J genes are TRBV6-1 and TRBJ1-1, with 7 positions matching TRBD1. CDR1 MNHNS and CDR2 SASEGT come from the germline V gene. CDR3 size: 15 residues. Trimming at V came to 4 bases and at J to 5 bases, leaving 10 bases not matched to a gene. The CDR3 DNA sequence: TGTGCCAGCAGTGTTTCCGACAGGGTTGGAACTGAAGCTTTCTTT. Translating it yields CASSVSDRVGTEAFF.

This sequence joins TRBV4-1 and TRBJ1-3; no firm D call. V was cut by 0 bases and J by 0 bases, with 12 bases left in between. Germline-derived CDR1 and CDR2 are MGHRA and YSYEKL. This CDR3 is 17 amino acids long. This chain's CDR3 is CASSQDYSFNSGNTIYF. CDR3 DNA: TGCGCCAGCAGCCAAGATTACAGTTTCAACTCTGGAAACACCATATATTTT.

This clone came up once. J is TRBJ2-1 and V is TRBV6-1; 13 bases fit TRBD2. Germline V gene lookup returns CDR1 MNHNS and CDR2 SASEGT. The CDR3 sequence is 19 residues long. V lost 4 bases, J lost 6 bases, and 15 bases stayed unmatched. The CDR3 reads CASSVSGTSGTHLSNEQFF. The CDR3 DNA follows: TGTGCCAGCAGTGTCAGCGGGACTAGCGGGACTCATCTCAGCAATGAGCAGTTCTTC.

The CDR3 DNA sequence: TGTGCCAGCAGCTCCCTGGCTAGCACAGATACGCAGTATTTT. Protein product: CASSSLASTDTQYF. The V call is TRBV5-6, the J call TRBJ2-3; D is ambiguous. Germline CDR1 is SGHDT and CDR2 is YYEEEE. Deletions cut 3 bases from V and 0 bases from J, with 8 bases between. The CDR3 totals 14 residues.

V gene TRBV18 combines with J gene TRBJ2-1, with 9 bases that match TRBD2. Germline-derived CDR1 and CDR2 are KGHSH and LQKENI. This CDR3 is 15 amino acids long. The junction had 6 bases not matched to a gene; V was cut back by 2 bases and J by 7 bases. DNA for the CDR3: TGTGCCAGCTCACCAGGGGTAGCGGGGGCGAATGAGCAGTTCTTC. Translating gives CASSPGVAGANEQFF.

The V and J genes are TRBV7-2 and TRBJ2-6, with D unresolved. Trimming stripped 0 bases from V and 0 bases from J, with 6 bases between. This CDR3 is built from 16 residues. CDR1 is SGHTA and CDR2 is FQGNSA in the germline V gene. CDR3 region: CASSLAGRSGANVLTF. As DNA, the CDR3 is TGTGCCAGCAGCTTAGCGGGCCGCTCTGGGGCCAACGTCCTGACTTTC.

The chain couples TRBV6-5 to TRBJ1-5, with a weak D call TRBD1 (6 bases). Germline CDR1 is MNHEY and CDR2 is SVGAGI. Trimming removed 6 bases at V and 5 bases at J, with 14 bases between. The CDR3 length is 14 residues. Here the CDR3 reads CASSPQQGYQPQHF. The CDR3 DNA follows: TGTGCCAGCAGCCCCCAACAGGGCTATCAGCCCCAGCATTTT.

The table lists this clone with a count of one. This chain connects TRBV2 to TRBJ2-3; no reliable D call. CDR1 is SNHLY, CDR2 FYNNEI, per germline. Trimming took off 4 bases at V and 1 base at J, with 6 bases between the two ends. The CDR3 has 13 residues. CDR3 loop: CASSAVGTDTQYF. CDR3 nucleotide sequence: TGTGCCAGCAGTGCGGTGGGCACAGATACGCAGTATTTT.

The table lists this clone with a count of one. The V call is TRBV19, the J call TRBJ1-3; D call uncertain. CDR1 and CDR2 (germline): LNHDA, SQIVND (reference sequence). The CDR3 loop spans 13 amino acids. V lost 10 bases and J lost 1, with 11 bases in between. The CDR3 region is CATRGQSGNTIYF. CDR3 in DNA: TGTGCCACCAGAGGTCAGTCTGGAAACACCATATATTTT.

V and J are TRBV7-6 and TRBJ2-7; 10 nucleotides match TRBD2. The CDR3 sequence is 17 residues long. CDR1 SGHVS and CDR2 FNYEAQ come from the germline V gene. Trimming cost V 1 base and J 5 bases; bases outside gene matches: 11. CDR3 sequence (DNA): TGTGCCAGCAGCTTAGGGCTAGCGGGAGATGGTGGCAACGAGCAGTACTTC. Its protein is CASSLGLAGDGGNEQYF.

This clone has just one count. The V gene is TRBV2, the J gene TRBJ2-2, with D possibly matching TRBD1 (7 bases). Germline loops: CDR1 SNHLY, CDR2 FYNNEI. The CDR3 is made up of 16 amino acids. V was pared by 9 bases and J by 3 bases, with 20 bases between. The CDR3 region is CAREGIGDSDTGELFF. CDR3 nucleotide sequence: TGTGCCAGGGAGGGGATCGGGGACAGCGACACCGGGGAGCTGTTTTTT. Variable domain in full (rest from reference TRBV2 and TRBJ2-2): EPEVTQTPSHQVTQMGQEVILRCVPISNHLYFYWYRQILGQKVEFLVSFYNNEISEKSEIFDDQFSVERPDGSNFTLKIRSTKLEDSAMYFCAREGIGDSDTGELFFGEGSRLTVL.